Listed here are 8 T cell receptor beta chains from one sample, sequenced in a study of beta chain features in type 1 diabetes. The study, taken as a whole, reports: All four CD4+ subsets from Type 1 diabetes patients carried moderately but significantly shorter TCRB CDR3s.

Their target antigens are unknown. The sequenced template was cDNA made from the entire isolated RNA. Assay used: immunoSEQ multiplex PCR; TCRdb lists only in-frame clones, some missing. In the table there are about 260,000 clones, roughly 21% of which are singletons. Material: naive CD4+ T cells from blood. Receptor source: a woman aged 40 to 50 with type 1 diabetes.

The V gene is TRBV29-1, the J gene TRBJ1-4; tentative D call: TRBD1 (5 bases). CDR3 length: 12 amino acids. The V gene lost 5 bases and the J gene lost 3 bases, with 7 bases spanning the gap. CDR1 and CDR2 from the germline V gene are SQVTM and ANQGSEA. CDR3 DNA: TGCAGCGTTACAGGCTCTAATGAAAAACTGTTTTTT. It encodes CSVTGSNEKLFF.

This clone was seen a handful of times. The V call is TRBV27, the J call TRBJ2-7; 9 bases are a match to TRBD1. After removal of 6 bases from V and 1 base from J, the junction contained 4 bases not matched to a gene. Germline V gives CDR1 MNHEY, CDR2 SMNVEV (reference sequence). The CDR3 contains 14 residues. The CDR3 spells CASRVGTGSYEQYF. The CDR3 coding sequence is TGTGCCAGCAGGGTCGGGACAGGGTCCTACGAGCAGTACTTC.

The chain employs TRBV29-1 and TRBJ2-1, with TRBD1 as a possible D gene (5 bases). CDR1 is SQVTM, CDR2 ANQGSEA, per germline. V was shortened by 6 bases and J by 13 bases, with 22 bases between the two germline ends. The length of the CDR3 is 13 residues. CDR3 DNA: TGCAGCGTGCTTTTTCCTCCCAACAGGCATCAGTTCTTC. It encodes CSVLFPPNRHQFF.

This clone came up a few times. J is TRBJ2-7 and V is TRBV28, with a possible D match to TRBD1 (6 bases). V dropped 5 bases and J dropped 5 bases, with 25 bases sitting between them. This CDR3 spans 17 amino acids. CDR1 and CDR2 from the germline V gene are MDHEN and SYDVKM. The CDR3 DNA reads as TGTGCCAGCAGTCCCGCCCGAGATTCTAGGGGGATCGACGAGCAGTACTTC. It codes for CASSPARDSRGIDEQYF.

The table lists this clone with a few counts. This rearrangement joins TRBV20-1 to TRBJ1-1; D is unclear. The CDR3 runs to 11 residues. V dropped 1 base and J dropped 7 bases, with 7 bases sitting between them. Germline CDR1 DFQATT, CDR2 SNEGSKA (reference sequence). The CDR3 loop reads CSARVAVEAFF. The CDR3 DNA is TGCAGTGCTAGAGTGGCAGTTGAAGCTTTCTTT.

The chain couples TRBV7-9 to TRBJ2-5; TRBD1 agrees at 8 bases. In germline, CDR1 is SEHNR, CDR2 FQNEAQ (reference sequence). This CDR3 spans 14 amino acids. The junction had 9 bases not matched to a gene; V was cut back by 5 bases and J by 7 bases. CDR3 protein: CASSPRQGSGTQYF. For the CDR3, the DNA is TGTGCCAGCAGCCCGCGACAGGGGTCAGGGACCCAGTACTTC.

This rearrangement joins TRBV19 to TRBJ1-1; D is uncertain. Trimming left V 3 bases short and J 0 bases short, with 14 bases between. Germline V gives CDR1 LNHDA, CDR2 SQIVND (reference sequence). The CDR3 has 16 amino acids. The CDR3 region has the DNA TGTGCCAGTAGTATCGGGCAGACTACCTTGAACACTGAAGCTTTCTTT. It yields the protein CASSIGQTTLNTEAFF.

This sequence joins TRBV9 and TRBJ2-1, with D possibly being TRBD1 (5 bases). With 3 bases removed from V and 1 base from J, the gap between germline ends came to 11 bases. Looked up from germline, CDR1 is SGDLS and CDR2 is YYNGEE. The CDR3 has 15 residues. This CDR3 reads CASSGGAPSYNEQFF. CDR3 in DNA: TGTGCCAGCAGCGGTGGGGCCCCGTCCTACAATGAGCAGTTCTTC. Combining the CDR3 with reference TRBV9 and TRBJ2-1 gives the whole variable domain DSGVTQTPKHLITATGQRVTLRCSPRSGDLSVYWYQQSLDQGLQFLIQYYNGEERAKGNILERFSAQQFPDLHSELNLSSLELGDSALYFCASSGGAPSYNEQFFGPGTRLTVL.